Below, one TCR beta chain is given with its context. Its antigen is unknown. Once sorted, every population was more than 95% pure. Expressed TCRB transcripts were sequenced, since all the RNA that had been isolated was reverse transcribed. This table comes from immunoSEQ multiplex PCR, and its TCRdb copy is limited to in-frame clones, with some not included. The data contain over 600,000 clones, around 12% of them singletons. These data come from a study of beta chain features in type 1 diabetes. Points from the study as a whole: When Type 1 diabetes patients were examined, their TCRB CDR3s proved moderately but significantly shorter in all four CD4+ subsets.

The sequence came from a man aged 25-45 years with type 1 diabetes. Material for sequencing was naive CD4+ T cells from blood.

The CDR3 here is CSALGGVTDTQYF. In DNA form, the CDR3 reads TGCAGCGCCCTCGGGGGGGTAACAGATACGCAGTATTTT. The V and J genes are TRBV29-1 and TRBJ2-3; 8 bases agree with TRBD2. The CDR3 is 13 amino acids. CDR1 and CDR2 (germline): SQVTM, ANQGSEA. V was pared by 7 bases and J by 3 bases, with 6 bases of the junction left unmatched.